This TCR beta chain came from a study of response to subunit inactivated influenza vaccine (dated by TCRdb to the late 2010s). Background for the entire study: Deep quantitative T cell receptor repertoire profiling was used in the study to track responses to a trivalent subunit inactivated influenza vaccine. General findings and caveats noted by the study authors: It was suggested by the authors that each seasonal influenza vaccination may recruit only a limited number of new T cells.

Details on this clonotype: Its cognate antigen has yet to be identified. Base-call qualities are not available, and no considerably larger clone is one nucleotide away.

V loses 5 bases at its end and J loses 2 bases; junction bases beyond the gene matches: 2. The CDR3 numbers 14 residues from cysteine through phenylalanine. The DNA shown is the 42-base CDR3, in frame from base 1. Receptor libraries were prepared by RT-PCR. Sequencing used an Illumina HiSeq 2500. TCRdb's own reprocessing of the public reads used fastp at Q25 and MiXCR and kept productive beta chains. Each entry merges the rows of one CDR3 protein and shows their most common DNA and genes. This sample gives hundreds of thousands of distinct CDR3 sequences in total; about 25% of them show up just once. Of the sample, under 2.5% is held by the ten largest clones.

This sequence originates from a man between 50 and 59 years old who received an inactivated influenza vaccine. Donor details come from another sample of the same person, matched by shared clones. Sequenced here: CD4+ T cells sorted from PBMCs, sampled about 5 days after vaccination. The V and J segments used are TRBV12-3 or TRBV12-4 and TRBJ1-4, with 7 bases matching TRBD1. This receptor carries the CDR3 CASSQGGTNEKLFF. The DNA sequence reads TGTGCCAGCAGTCAGGGGGGGACTAATGAAAAACTGTTTTTT.